This record covers a single TCR beta chain. The V gene end was trimmed by 0 bases and the J gene end by 0 bases; junction bases not matched to a gene: 10. The CDR3 is 18 residues long. Per the germline V gene, CDR1 is SGHAT and CDR2 is FQDESV (reference sequence). The data stem from a study of T cells in Graves' hyperthyroidism and ophthalmopathy. The investigators amplified TCR beta CDR3 regions from RNA transcripts. The TCR CDR3 was amplified in a first-round RT-PCR using the HTBI primer set. Using its own MiXCR run on the multiplex PCR reads, TCRdb lists one record per CDR3 protein. The sample shows 550,000 to 600,000 distinct CDR3 sequences, about half of them seen only once.

The source of this sequence is an adult woman with Graves' disease, either hyperthyroidism or ophthalmopathy (not recorded which). The sequencing input was peripheral blood or thyroid tissue (not recorded which). This sequence joins TRBV11-1 and TRBJ1-1, with 7 bases that match TRBD1. Written as DNA, the CDR3 is TGTGCCAGCAGCTTAGCGAGGGGGCCGAGTGGTTTGAACACTGAAGCTTTCTTT. This translates into CASSLARGPSGLNTEAFF.